This TCR beta chain was retrieved from a study of Ad26.COV2.S vaccination and SARS-CoV-2 variants. Background on the study: Doses of Ad26.COV2.S were injected into muscle once or twice, 56 days apart.

Study-wide points: A substantial breadth of spike-specific CD8+ and CD4+ T cell responses after vaccination has been reported.

Only in-frame clones appear in the TCRdb table, and some are missing; sequencing was by immunoSEQ multiplex PCR. The table includes some 250,000 clones, over 75% detected once. The treatment was: some 20 received Ad26.COV2.S at low or high dose, single or two shots; several received placebo; per-sample allocation not given. Day 63 after the first vaccine or placebo injection was the time point for sampling. The donor's status was that of an adult aged 18-55 years in Boston. Concerning this clone: The target antigen is unknown.

With V trimmed by 1 base and J by 0 bases, 3 bases remained unmatched. There are 16 residues in the CDR3. CDR1 and CDR2 (germline): MNHEY, SMNVEV (reference sequence). Material: peripheral blood, obtained in a trial of Ad26.COV2.S vaccine versus placebo. The V gene is TRBV27, the J gene TRBJ1-1; 9 bases fit TRBD1. This receptor was taken from a person between 18 and 65 years old who received the Ad26.COV2.S COVID-19 vaccine or a placebo. The CDR3 here is CASSLLGTGMNTEAFF. The CDR3 DNA reads TGTGCCAGCAGTTTATTAGGGACAGGGATGAACACTGAAGCTTTCTTT.